Listed below are T cell receptor beta chains from one sample, sequenced in a study of blood T cell repertoires in COVID-19. Method: immunoSEQ multiplex PCR; TCRdb's copy keeps in-frame clones and lacks some. The sample has about 61,000 clones, about 77% seen once; the top ten hold about a fifth. The sample comprised peripheral blood. The receptors were gathered from an elderly man with active or convalescent COVID-19. Both conserved end residues are part of each CDR3. The order of the fields is D gene, V gene, clone size, J gene, CDR3 protein, CDR3 DNA. A D gene is named only where the DNA matches it firmly. Clone size is stated in some rows and not others, as once, few, many or a class when expanded.

D gene: .
V gene: TRBV19
clone size: .
J gene: TRBJ2-3
CDR3 protein: CASSLAGGKDTDTQYF
CDR3 DNA: TGTGCCAGTAGCTTGGCAGGGGGGAAGGACACAGATACGCAGTATTTT

D gene: TRBD1
V gene: TRBV5-8
clone size: .
J gene: TRBJ2-3
CDR3 protein: CASSFSQGATDTQYF
CDR3 DNA: TGTGCCAGCAGCTTTTCACAGGGGGCAACAGATACGCAGTATTTT

D gene: TRBD1
V gene: TRBV27
clone size: .
J gene: TRBJ2-5
CDR3 protein: CASSPWDRGKTQYF
CDR3 DNA: TGTGCCAGCAGTCCCTGGGACAGGGGAAAGACCCAGTACTTC

D gene: TRBD2
V gene: TRBV25-1
clone size: .
J gene: TRBJ2-4
CDR3 protein: CASSEPSPGGIAKNIQYF
CDR3 DNA: TGTGCCAGCAGTGAACCCTCCCCGGGAGGAATAGCCAAAAACATTCAGTACTTC

D gene: TRBD1
V gene: TRBV29-1
clone size: .
J gene: TRBJ2-3
CDR3 protein: CSVGGTGVADTQYF
CDR3 DNA: TGCAGCGTGGGAGGGACAGGGGTGGCAGATACGCAGTATTTT

D gene: TRBD1
V gene: TRBV2
clone size: .
J gene: TRBJ2-5
CDR3 protein: CASSDRGRSGTQYF
CDR3 DNA: TGTGCCAGCAGTGACAGGGGGCGGTCGGGGACCCAGTACTTC

D gene: TRBD1
V gene: TRBV27
clone size: .
J gene: TRBJ1-4
CDR3 protein: CASSLSALPGQGYEKLFF
CDR3 DNA: TGTGCCAGCAGTTTATCGGCTTTGCCGGGACAGGGGTATGAAAAACTGTTTTTT

D gene: .
V gene: TRBV19
clone size: .
J gene: TRBJ2-5
CDR3 protein: CASSIGGPAQYF
CDR3 DNA: TGTGCCAGTAGTATTGGCGGTCCGGCCCAGTACTTC

D gene: TRBD1
V gene: TRBV5-4
clone size: .
J gene: TRBJ1-2
CDR3 protein: CASSLQGAGGYTF
CDR3 DNA: TGTGCCAGCAGCTTGCAGGGGGCCGGAGGCTACACCTTC

D gene: .
V gene: TRBV4-1
clone size: .
J gene: TRBJ1-2
CDR3 protein: CASSQVVDRLGPRKRGYTF
CDR3 DNA: TGCGCCAGCAGCCAAGTCGTAGACAGGCTCGGACCGCGAAAGAGAGGCTACACCTTC

D gene: .
V gene: TRBV4-1
clone size: .
J gene: TRBJ2-5
CDR3 protein: CASSQDTVPNQETQYF
CDR3 DNA: TGCGCCAGCAGCCAAGATACAGTACCGAACCAAGAGACCCAGTACTTC

D gene: TRBD1
V gene: TRBV7-8
clone size: .
J gene: TRBJ1-5
CDR3 protein: CASSLAGTGPNQPQHF
CDR3 DNA: TGTGCCAGCAGCTTGGCCGGGACAGGGCCCAATCAGCCCCAGCATTTT

D gene: .
V gene: TRBV3-1/TRBV3-2
clone size: .
J gene: TRBJ1-1
CDR3 protein: CASKKDKNTEAFF
CDR3 DNA: TGTGCCAGCAAAAAGGACAAGAACACTGAAGCTTTCTTT

D gene: .
V gene: TRBV5-1
clone size: few
J gene: TRBJ2-3
CDR3 protein: CASSLAGSTDTQYF
CDR3 DNA: TGCGCCAGCAGCTTGGCCGGTTCAACAGATACGCAGTATTTT

D gene: TRBD2
V gene: TRBV5-6
clone size: .
J gene: TRBJ2-5
CDR3 protein: CASSLGVSGILTQYF
CDR3 DNA: TGTGCCAGCAGCTTGGGGGTTAGCGGGATATTGACCCAGTACTTC

D gene: .
V gene: TRBV7-2
clone size: .
J gene: TRBJ2-7
CDR3 protein: CASSLRGVPPYEQYF
CDR3 DNA: TGTGCCAGCAGCTTAAGGGGCGTCCCCCCCTACGAGCAGTACTTC

D gene: .
V gene: TRBV7-8
clone size: .
J gene: TRBJ2-5
CDR3 protein: CASSRTLQETQYF
CDR3 DNA: TGTGCCAGCAGCAGGACACTCCAAGAGACCCAGTACTTC

D gene: .
V gene: TRBV4-3
clone size: .
J gene: TRBJ2-7
CDR3 protein: CASSQEGGRVVSEQYF
CDR3 DNA: TGCGCCAGCAGCCAAGAAGGCGGCAGGGTAGTCAGCGAGCAGTACTTC

D gene: TRBD2
V gene: TRBV11-2
clone size: .
J gene: TRBJ2-1
CDR3 protein: CASRERSGGVHNEQFF
CDR3 DNA: TGTGCCAGCAGGGAAAGGAGCGGGGGGGTCCACAATGAGCAGTTCTTC

D gene: TRBD1
V gene: TRBV19
clone size: .
J gene: TRBJ1-2
CDR3 protein: CASSISGTVSYGYTF
CDR3 DNA: TGTGCCAGTAGTATCTCCGGGACAGTTTCCTATGGCTACACCTTC

D gene: TRBD2
V gene: TRBV5-8
clone size: .
J gene: TRBJ2-7
CDR3 protein: CASSFLTLAGGLHEQYF
CDR3 DNA: TGTGCCAGCAGCTTCCTAACACTAGCGGGAGGGCTTCACGAGCAGTACTTC

D gene: .
V gene: TRBV6-6
clone size: few
J gene: TRBJ1-1
CDR3 protein: CASTKGGGQKNTEAFF
CDR3 DNA: TGTGCCAGCACCAAGGGCGGGGGGCAGAAGAACACTGAAGCTTTCTTT

D gene: .
V gene: TRBV4-1
clone size: .
J gene: TRBJ2-2
CDR3 protein: CASSQTDRSTGELFF
CDR3 DNA: TGCGCCAGCAGCCAAACAGATAGAAGTACCGGGGAGCTGTTTTTT

D gene: TRBD1
V gene: TRBV11-3
clone size: few
J gene: TRBJ2-5
CDR3 protein: CASSRGQGETQYF
CDR3 DNA: TGTGCCAGCAGCAGGGGACAGGGGGAGACCCAGTACTTC

D gene: TRBD1
V gene: TRBV11-2
clone size: few
J gene: TRBJ2-7
CDR3 protein: CASSLPGTGGVEQYF
CDR3 DNA: TGTGCCAGCAGCCTCCCCGGGACAGGGGGCGTCGAGCAGTACTTC

D gene: TRBD2
V gene: TRBV24-1
clone size: .
J gene: TRBJ2-1
CDR3 protein: CATESGGSDEQFF
CDR3 DNA: TGTGCCACCGAGTCCGGCGGGAGCGATGAGCAGTTCTTC

D gene: .
V gene: TRBV2
clone size: .
J gene: TRBJ1-1
CDR3 protein: CASRTAQETEAFF
CDR3 DNA: TGTGCCAGCAGGACAGCCCAGGAGACTGAAGCTTTCTTT

D gene: .
V gene: TRBV5-3
clone size: .
J gene: TRBJ2-7
CDR3 protein: CARSTPVDSTFYYEQYF
CDR3 DNA: TGTGCCAGAAGCACGCCCGTGGACAGTACTTTCTACTACGAGCAGTACTTC

D gene: TRBD1
V gene: TRBV28
clone size: .
J gene: TRBJ2-7
CDR3 protein: CASSPTGQRGYEQYF
CDR3 DNA: TGTGCCAGCAGTCCCACGGGACAGAGAGGCTACGAGCAGTACTTC

D gene: .
V gene: TRBV6-6
clone size: .
J gene: TRBJ1-6
CDR3 protein: CASNGRDSPLHF
CDR3 DNA: TGTGCCAGCAACGGCCGGGATTCACCCCTCCACTTT

D gene: .
V gene: TRBV5-1
clone size: .
J gene: TRBJ2-3
CDR3 protein: CASSLARTGTSTDTQYF
CDR3 DNA: TGCGCCAGCAGCTTGGCCAGGACCGGGACTAGCACAGATACGCAGTATTTT

D gene: .
V gene: TRBV27
clone size: few
J gene: TRBJ1-4
CDR3 protein: CASKRGGTTNEKLFF
CDR3 DNA: TGTGCCAGCAAACGGGGGGGCACAACTAATGAAAAACTGTTTTTT

D gene: .
V gene: TRBV21-1
clone size: .
J gene: TRBJ2-5
CDR3 protein: CASSKPRGETQYF
CDR3 DNA: TGTGCCAGCAGCAAACCCAGAGGGGAGACCCAGTACTTC

D gene: .
V gene: TRBV2
clone size: .
J gene: TRBJ2-1
CDR3 protein: CASSAGYYNEQFF
CDR3 DNA: TGTGCCAGCAGTGCGGGGTACTACAATGAGCAGTTCTTC

D gene: .
V gene: TRBV19
clone size: .
J gene: TRBJ1-5
CDR3 protein: CASQQVTTLNQPQHF
CDR3 DNA: TGCGCCAGTCAACAGGTAACGACTCTAAATCAGCCCCAGCATTTT

D gene: TRBD2
V gene: TRBV5-4
clone size: .
J gene: TRBJ2-3
CDR3 protein: CASSLLAGGPTDTQYF
CDR3 DNA: TGTGCCAGCAGCTTGCTAGCGGGGGGCCCTACAGATACGCAGTATTTT

D gene: TRBD1
V gene: TRBV6-5
clone size: once
J gene: TRBJ2-7
CDR3 protein: CASSYPGTGGEQYF
CDR3 DNA: TGTGCCAGCAGTTACCCCGGGACAGGGGGCGAGCAGTACTTC

D gene: .
V gene: TRBV3-1/TRBV3-2
clone size: .
J gene: TRBJ1-1
CDR3 protein: CASSQDWRNTEAFF
CDR3 DNA: TGTGCCAGCAGCCAAGATTGGAGGAACACTGAAGCTTTCTTT

D gene: .
V gene: TRBV7-3
clone size: .
J gene: TRBJ1-2
CDR3 protein: CASSPQTGDGYTF
CDR3 DNA: TGTGCCAGCAGCCCACAAACGGGGGATGGCTACACCTTC

D gene: .
V gene: TRBV24-1
clone size: many
J gene: TRBJ2-3
CDR3 protein: CATEGASADTQYF
CDR3 DNA: TGTGCCACCGAGGGAGCCTCGGCAGATACGCAGTATTTT

D gene: TRBD2
V gene: TRBV7-2
clone size: .
J gene: TRBJ2-3
CDR3 protein: CASSARLAGEITTDTQYF
CDR3 DNA: TGTGCCAGCAGCGCCCGACTAGCGGGGGAAATAACAACAGATACGCAGTATTTT

D gene: TRBD1
V gene: TRBV19
clone size: .
J gene: TRBJ1-1
CDR3 protein: CASSPDRGSTEAFF
CDR3 DNA: TGTGCCAGTAGTCCGGACAGGGGGTCCACTGAAGCTTTCTTT

D gene: TRBD1
V gene: TRBV4-3
clone size: .
J gene: TRBJ1-2
CDR3 protein: CASSQGQGGYGYTF
CDR3 DNA: TGCGCCAGCAGCCAAGGACAGGGGGGCTATGGCTACACCTTC

D gene: TRBD2
V gene: TRBV6-5
clone size: .
J gene: TRBJ2-3
CDR3 protein: CASSYASGKSTDTQYF
CDR3 DNA: TGTGCCAGCAGTTACGCTAGCGGGAAGAGCACAGATACGCAGTATTTT

D gene: .
V gene: TRBV9
clone size: .
J gene: TRBJ2-1
CDR3 protein: CASSVAPDNEQFF
CDR3 DNA: TGTGCCAGCAGCGTAGCCCCCGACAATGAGCAGTTCTTC

D gene: TRBD2
V gene: TRBV29-1
clone size: .
J gene: TRBJ2-7
CDR3 protein: CSVVENRSGGEQYF
CDR3 DNA: TGCAGCGTTGTGGAGAACAGGAGCGGGGGGGAGCAGTACTTC

D gene: TRBD1
V gene: TRBV27
clone size: few
J gene: TRBJ2-4
CDR3 protein: CASSLGAAQGTKNIQYF
CDR3 DNA: TGTGCCAGCAGTTTAGGGGCCGCACAGGGGACCAAAAACATTCAGTACTTC

D gene: TRBD2
V gene: TRBV14
clone size: .
J gene: TRBJ2-3
CDR3 protein: CASSPSGTNTQYF
CDR3 DNA: TGTGCCAGCAGCCCCTCTGGGACTAATACGCAGTATTTT

D gene: TRBD1
V gene: TRBV19
clone size: .
J gene: TRBJ1-1
CDR3 protein: CASIMTGVGTEAFF
CDR3 DNA: TGTGCCAGTATAATGACAGGGGTAGGCACTGAAGCTTTCTTT

D gene: TRBD2
V gene: TRBV7-7
clone size: .
J gene: TRBJ2-3
CDR3 protein: CASSRLARTDTQYF
CDR3 DNA: TGTGCTAGCAGCCGACTAGCGCGCACAGATACGCAGTATTTT

D gene: .
V gene: TRBV3-1/TRBV3-2
clone size: .
J gene: TRBJ2-1
CDR3 protein: CASSQASPQTGREYNEQFF
CDR3 DNA: TGTGCCAGCAGCCAAGCTTCCCCTCAAACCGGACGGGAATACAATGAGCAGTTCTTC

D gene: .
V gene: TRBV7-3
clone size: .
J gene: TRBJ1-1
CDR3 protein: CASSYSQGTEAFF
CDR3 DNA: TGTGCCAGCAGCTATTCACAGGGTACTGAAGCTTTCTTT

D gene: TRBD2
V gene: TRBV7-8
clone size: .
J gene: TRBJ2-7
CDR3 protein: CASSLVLAGVVHEQYF
CDR3 DNA: TGTGCCAGCAGCTTAGTACTAGCGGGAGTTGTCCACGAGCAGTACTTC